Shown below are 11 T cell receptor beta chains from a single sample sequenced in a study of human T cells and chemical hapten exposure. TCRdb itself ran the RACE reads through MiXCR, one entry per CDR3 protein. Of about 400,000 distinct CDR3 sequences in the sample, about 6% were seen once. Time point in this sample: patch test 2, 6 weeks after DPC sensitization. Specified treatment: therapeutic diphenylcyclopropenone sensitization with weekly scalp DPC. The sample in question was whole blood, obtained in connection with sensitization to the hapten diphenylcyclopropenone (DPC). Receptor source: a woman between 18 and 29 years old with alopecia areata. Some clones in this sample may be carry-over from other donors' samples.

This clonotype was counted between two and nine times. The rearrangement joins TRBV12-3 or TRBV12-4 to TRBJ2-3; 8 positions match TRBD1. V was clipped by 0 bases and J by 2 bases; unmatched bases: 4. The length of the CDR3 is 16 residues. The DNA of the CDR3 is TGTGCCAGCAGTTTAGCGGGGACAGGTCCCACAGATACGCAGTATTTT. This gives the protein CASSLAGTGPTDTQYF.

The sample holds a few counts of this clonotype. CDR3 nucleotides: TGTGCCAGCAAGGGGGATGGCACAGATACGCAGTATTTT. This codes for CASKGDGTDTQYF. The gene calls are TRBV9 and TRBJ2-3; D may be TRBD1 (6 bases). The CDR3 is 13 amino acids. V lost 6 bases to trimming and J lost 1 base, with 9 bases between them. Per germline, CDR1 SGDLS and CDR2 YYNGEE.

This clonotype was seen at least ten times. J is TRBJ1-2 and V is TRBV19, with D unclear. Germline CDR1 reads LNHDA; CDR2 reads SQIVND (reference sequence). The CDR3 has 16 residues. Trimming pared 2 bases from V and 0 bases from J, leaving 13 bases between. CDR3 in amino acids: CASSIRRQIANYGYTF. The CDR3 DNA reads TGTGCCAGTAGTATACGCCGCCAGATAGCTAACTATGGCTACACCTTC.

This clonotype showed up many times. The chain couples TRBV6-2 or TRBV6-3 to TRBJ2-7; 9 bases are shared with TRBD2. The V gene end was trimmed by 2 bases and the J gene end by 3 bases; junction bases not matched to a gene: 5. Per the germline V gene, CDR1 is MNHEY and CDR2 is SVGEGT. CDR3 size: 15 residues. As DNA, the CDR3 is TGTGCCAGCAGTTACCCACTAGCGGGTAGCTACGAGCAGTACTTC. Its translation: CASSYPLAGSYEQYF.

The sample holds a few counts of this clonotype. The gene calls are TRBV3-1 and TRBJ1-1; D is undetermined. CDR1 and CDR2 from the germline V gene are LGHDT and YNNKEL (reference sequence). The CDR3 covers 13 residues. Trimming pared 4 bases from V and 5 bases from J, leaving 11 bases between. The CDR3 protein is CASSPPGVTEAFF. For the CDR3, the DNA is TGTGCCAGCAGCCCTCCCGGAGTAACTGAAGCTTTCTTT.

This clonotype was detected ten times or more. The chain carries TRBV6-6 and TRBJ1-2, with 12 bases identical to TRBD1. Germline trimming cut 8 bases from V and 9 bases from J; bases unmatched to any gene: 16. The CDR3 is made up of 16 amino acids. CDR1 is MNHNY and CDR2 is SVGAGI in the germline V gene (reference sequence). This chain's CDR3 is CASCRNARDRGHSYTF. In DNA, the CDR3 is TGTGCCAGCTGCCGGAACGCCCGGGACAGGGGGCATAGCTACACCTTC.

This clonotype appeared a few times. CDR3 nucleotides: TGCAGTTGCACGGGCACAGATACGCAGTATTTT. Its translation is CSCTGTDTQYF. This chain joins TRBV20-1 and TRBJ2-3; D remains unclear. The CDR3 totals 11 residues. V gave up 8 bases and J gave up 1 base, with 7 bases separating them. In germline, CDR1 is DFQATT, CDR2 SNEGSKA (reference sequence).

The gene calls are TRBV7-9 and TRBJ2-7; TRBD2 matches 11 bases. The CDR3 is made up of 15 amino acids. V was pared by 6 bases and J by 2 bases, with 6 bases of the junction left unmatched. From germline, CDR1 is SEHNR and CDR2 FQNEAQ (reference sequence). In DNA, the CDR3 is TGTGCCAGCAGACCACTAGCGGGGGCCACCTACGAGCAGTACTTC. This gives the protein CASRPLAGATYEQYF.

This clonotype was counted ten times or more. The chain links TRBV4-3 to TRBJ1-2; TRBD1 aligns across 9 bases. Trimming at V came to 4 bases and at J to 6 bases, leaving 6 bases not matched to a gene. There are 14 residues in the CDR3. Germline V gene sequence: CDR1 LGHNA, CDR2 YSLEER. The CDR3 spells CASSRGDRENGYTF. The DNA for the CDR3 is TGCGCCAGCAGCCGGGGGGACAGGGAGAATGGCTACACCTTC.

The chain joins TRBV3-1 to TRBJ2-2; D is ambiguous. The CDR3 is 15 residues long. The germline V gene encodes CDR1 LGHDT and CDR2 YNNKEL (reference sequence). V dropped 2 bases and J dropped 5 bases, with 12 bases sitting between them. CDR3 in DNA: TGTGCCAGCAGCCAATTTCAGCTAGGGACCGGGGAGCTGTTTTTT. As protein: CASSQFQLGTGELFF.

This clonotype was counted only a few times. The genes are TRBV10-3 and TRBJ2-1, with 7 bases matching TRBD2. Germline CDR1 and CDR2: ENHRY and SYGVKD. CDR3 size: 14 residues. J lost 4 bases, V lost 3 bases, and 3 bases had no gene match. The CDR3 is CAISERGEYNEQFF. The CDR3, as DNA: TGTGCCATCAGTGAACGGGGGGAATACAATGAGCAGTTCTTC.